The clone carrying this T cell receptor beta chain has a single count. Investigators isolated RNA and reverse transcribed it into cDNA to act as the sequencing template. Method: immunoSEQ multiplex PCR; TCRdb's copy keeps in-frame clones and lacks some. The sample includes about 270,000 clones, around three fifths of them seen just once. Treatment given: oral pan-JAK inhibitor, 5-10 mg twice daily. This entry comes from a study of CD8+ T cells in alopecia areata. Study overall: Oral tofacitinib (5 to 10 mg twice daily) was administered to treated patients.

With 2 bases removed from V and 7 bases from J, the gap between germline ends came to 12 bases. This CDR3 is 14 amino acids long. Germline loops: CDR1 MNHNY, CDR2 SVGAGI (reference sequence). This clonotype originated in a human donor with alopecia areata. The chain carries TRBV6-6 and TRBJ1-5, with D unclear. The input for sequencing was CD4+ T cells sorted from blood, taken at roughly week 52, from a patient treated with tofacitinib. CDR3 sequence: CASSYPIPGQPQHF. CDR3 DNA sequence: TGTGCCAGCAGTTACCCCATCCCCGGCCAGCCCCAGCATTTT.